The clone carrying this T cell receptor (beta chain) was observed a handful of times. Its target is unknown. Data came from immunoSEQ multiplex PCR; TCRdb stores just in-frame clones and leaves some out. The repertoire holds 130,000 to 150,000 clones, with about nine tenths as singletons. From the roughly 110-subject validation cohort, which was separate from the roughly 610-subject first cohort, the donors were drawn. This record comes from a study of cytomegalovirus exposure and HLA in healthy donors. Whole-study context: A later analysis reported the same platform for the roughly 120 validation repertoires and the approximately 640 first-cohort repertoires. Study-wide findings and caveats: The study listed under 200 cytomegalovirus-associated TCR beta chains. In vitro assays verified that a few CMV-associated chains recognized CMV antigens specifically.

Sequenced input: PBMCs. The source is a woman under 40 in good health and CMV-seropositive.

The CDR3 DNA sequence: TGTGCCAGCAGCTTGGATGGGACTAGCGGGTATACCTACGAGCAGTACTTC. This sequence encodes CASSLDGTSGYTYEQYF. The rearrangement uses TRBV5-4 and TRBJ2-7; 12 bases map to TRBD2. Germline-derived CDR1 and CDR2 are SGHNT and YYREEE (reference sequence). The CDR3 is made up of 17 amino acids. The V gene end was trimmed by 0 bases and the J gene end by 2 bases; junction bases not matched to a gene: 6.